This passage covers 31 T cell receptor beta chains from one sample sequenced in a study of T cell responses to AZD1222 COVID-19 vaccine. The assay was immunoSEQ multiplex PCR, and TCRdb's table has in-frame clones only and misses some. The table records approximately 140,000 clones, 85% to 95% of them present only once. The source material was peripheral blood, sampled on day 0 of AZD1222 vaccination. The receptors were sampled from an adult in good health.

The V gene is TRBV3-1 (or the pseudogene TRBV3-2), the J gene TRBJ1-1, with TRBD1 as a possible D gene (5 bases). CDR3 length: 16 amino acids. V dropped 0 bases and J dropped 1 base, with 12 bases sitting between them. CDR1 LGHDT and CDR2 YNNKEL come from the germline V gene (reference sequence). CDR3 loop: CASSQDLTGANTEAFF. The CDR3 DNA sequence: TGTGCCAGCAGCCAAGATCTTACAGGAGCGAACACTGAAGCTTTCTTT.

The chain has TRBV4-1 and TRBJ1-1; perhaps TRBD1 as D (5 bases). The V and J ends lost 0 bases and 5 bases respectively, with 10 bases between them. Germline values: CDR1 MGHRA, CDR2 YSYEKL. CDR3 size: 14 residues. In DNA, the CDR3 is TGCGCCAGCAGCCAAGATGGGGGAGGGACTGAAGCTTTCTTT. Translation: CASSQDGGGTEAFF.

The genes are TRBV3-1 (or the pseudogene TRBV3-2) and TRBJ2-1; 8 bases match TRBD2. Per the germline V gene, CDR1 is LGHDT and CDR2 is YNNKEL (reference sequence). V shed 1 base and J 7 bases; nucleotides not matched to a gene: 6. The length of the CDR3 is 15 residues. CDR3 sequence: CASSQVGLGPNEQFF. CDR3 coding DNA: TGTGCCAGCAGCCAAGTGGGACTAGGGCCTAATGAGCAGTTCTTC.

The genes are TRBV5-5 and TRBJ2-5, with unresolved D. There are 13 residues in the CDR3. Germline-derived CDR1 and CDR2 are SGHKS and YYEKEE (reference sequence). The V end was cut by 6 bases, the J end by 3 bases, with 12 bases between. The CDR3: CASTLLLEETQYF. The CDR3 region has the DNA TGTGCCAGCACTTTGTTACTGGAAGAGACCCAGTACTTC.

The CDR3: CASSPLEGGYEQYV. The CDR3 DNA sequence: TGTGCCAGCTCACCATTGGAGGGCGGGTACGAGCAGTACGTC. The gene calls are TRBV18 and TRBJ2-7; weak D call: TRBD2 (6 bases). Per germline, CDR1 KGHSH and CDR2 LQKENI. Trimming removed 2 bases from V and 4 bases from J, with 12 bases in between. The CDR3 runs to 14 residues.

The rearrangement links TRBV6-4 to TRBJ1-5; tentatively, D is TRBD1 (5 bases). V was shortened by 6 bases and J by 0 bases, with 18 bases between the two germline ends. This CDR3 is built from 17 residues. Germline CDR1 reads MRHNA; CDR2 reads SNTAGT. CDR3: CASRGGEGAYSNQPQHF. CDR3 DNA sequence: TGTGCCAGCAGGGGAGGGGAGGGAGCGTATAGCAATCAGCCCCAGCATTTT.

The gene calls are TRBV12-5 and TRBJ2-1, with D hard to call. The CDR3 consists of 18 residues. Germline V gene sequence: CDR1 LGHNT, CDR2 FRNRAP. Trimming shortened V by 3 bases and J by 0 bases, and 18 bases separated the two germline ends. The CDR3 is CASGLGRTSFSSYNEQFF. CDR3 DNA sequence: TGTGCTAGTGGTTTAGGCAGGACCTCTTTTAGCTCCTACAATGAGCAGTTCTTC.

This rearrangement joins TRBV18 to TRBJ1-5; D is ambiguous. Trimming pared 4 bases from V and 5 bases from J, leaving 6 bases between. Germline V gene lookup returns CDR1 KGHSH and CDR2 LQKENI. The CDR3 length is 12 residues. CDR3 nucleotides: TGTGCCAGCTCACTTAGAGATCAGCCCCAGCATTTT. It is translated as CASSLRDQPQHF. Full variable domain (outside the CDR3, taken from reference TRBV18 and TRBJ1-5): NAGVMQNPRHLVRRRGQEARLRCSPMKGHSHVYWYRQLPEEGLKFMVYLQKENIIDESGMPKERFSAEFPKEGPSILRIQQVVRGDSAAYFCASSLRDQPQHFGDGTRLSIL.

V and J are TRBV5-1 and TRBJ1-1; D is uncertain. The CDR3 contains 11 residues. Germline V gene lookup returns CDR1 SGHRS and CDR2 YFSETQ. Trimming removed 4 bases from V and 10 bases from J, with 11 bases in between. CDR3 coding DNA: TGCGCCAGCAGCAGGGAGGGTCGAGCTTTCTTT. Translated, it gives CASSREGRAFF. Filled out from reference TRBV5-1 and TRBJ1-1, the complete variable domain reads KAGVTQTPRYLIKTRGQQVTLSCSPISGHRSVSWYQQTPGQGLQFLFEYFSETQRNKGNFPGRFSGRQFSNSRSEMNVSTLELGDSALYLCASSREGRAFFGQGTRLTVV.

This rearrangement joins TRBV11-1 to TRBJ1-2; D uncertain. Germline CDR1 reads SGHAT; CDR2 reads FQDESV (reference sequence). CDR3 length equals 13 residues. V gave up 5 bases and J gave up 6 bases, with 13 bases separating them. CDR3 sequence reads: CASSRVGRDGYTF. DNA for the CDR3: TGTGCCAGCAGCCGTGTGGGGAGGGATGGCTACACCTTC. The full variable domain, in which reference TRBV11-1 and TRBJ1-2 provide the parts outside the CDR3, is EAEVAQSPRYKITEKSQAVAFWCDPISGHATLYWYRQILGQGPELLVQFQDESVVDDSQLPKDRFSAERLKGVDSTLKIQPAELGDSAMYLCASSRVGRDGYTFGSGTRLTVV.

The CDR3 DNA follows: TGTGCCAGCAGCTTGGGATCAGGGGAAACTAATTCACCCCTCCACTTT. As protein: CASSLGSGETNSPLHF. The chain is built from TRBV7-6 and TRBJ1-6; D perhaps matches TRBD1 (6 bases). Germline V gene lookup returns CDR1 SGHVS and CDR2 FNYEAQ. The CDR3 has 16 residues. V was trimmed by 3 bases and J by 6 bases, leaving 15 bases between them.

This chain joins TRBV4-1 and TRBJ1-5; no firm D call. Looked up from germline, CDR1 is MGHRA and CDR2 is YSYEKL. V lost 4 bases and J lost 0, with 13 bases in between. This CDR3 has 16 amino acids. The chain's CDR3 is CASSLLRSPSNQPQHF. In DNA form, the CDR3 reads TGCGCCAGCAGCCTACTCAGAAGTCCTAGCAATCAGCCCCAGCATTTT.

This chain joins TRBV5-4 and TRBJ1-5; TRBD1 aligns across 8 bases. In germline, CDR1 is SGHNT, CDR2 YYREEE (reference sequence). The V segment lost 0 bases and the J segment 8 bases; nucleotides outside the gene matches: 7. The CDR3 contains 15 residues. The CDR3: CASSLDPGQAKPQHF. CDR3 nucleotides: TGTGCCAGCAGCTTGGATCCGGGACAGGCAAAGCCCCAGCATTTT.

V is TRBV15 and J is TRBJ1-3; 7 positions match TRBD1. Germline V lookup: CDR1 LNHNV, CDR2 YYDKDF (reference sequence). The ends lost 5 bases at V and 1 base at J; junction bases unmatched: 5. This CDR3 spans 15 amino acids. The CDR3 region has the DNA TGTGCCACCAGCCGACAGGGTACGTCTGGAAACACCATATATTTT. This codes for CATSRQGTSGNTIYF.

The rearrangement joins TRBV4-2 to TRBJ1-2; D is perhaps TRBD1 (6 bases). Germline CDR1 and CDR2: LGHNA and YNFKEQ. V dropped 2 bases and J dropped 4 bases, with 8 bases sitting between them. This CDR3 has 13 amino acids. CDR3 nucleotides: TGTGCCAGCAGCCAAACAGGGCCCTATGGCTACACCTTC. This encodes CASSQTGPYGYTF.

The chain links TRBV5-4 to TRBJ1-2, with D tentatively TRBD1 (6 bases). V was shortened by 5 bases and J by 8 bases, with 16 bases between the two germline ends. There are 13 residues in the CDR3. Germline assignment: CDR1 SGHNT and CDR2 YYREEE (reference sequence). This chain's CDR3 is CASRRAGVSGYTF. The DNA for the CDR3 is TGTGCCAGCAGGAGGGCAGGGGTTTCAGGCTACACCTTC.

V gene TRBV7-9 combines with J gene TRBJ2-7; D unresolved. Germline CDR1 and CDR2: SEHNR and FQNEAQ (reference sequence). The CDR3 extends over 13 amino acids. Between the trimmed V and J ends, which lost 3 bases and 5 bases, there was a span of 11 bases. Here the CDR3 reads CASSFMGTDEQYV. CDR3 DNA sequence: TGTGCCAGCAGCTTTATGGGTACGGACGAGCAGTACGTC.

The rearrangement links TRBV5-4 to TRBJ2-1, with D perhaps matching TRBD1 (6 bases). The CDR3 has 13 residues. In germline, CDR1 is SGHNT, CDR2 YYREEE (reference sequence). V was shortened by 4 bases and J by 6 bases, with 11 bases between the two germline ends. CDR3 sequence (DNA): TGTGCCAGCAGCCTGGGGGCCGCCAATGAGCAGTTCTTC. This encodes CASSLGAANEQFF.

The chain has TRBV9 and TRBJ2-2; D might be TRBD1 (8 bases). V lost 5 bases and J 5 bases, leaving 16 bases between the germline ends. Germline V gene sequence: CDR1 SGDLS, CDR2 YYNGEE. The CDR3 is made up of 15 amino acids. Here the CDR3 DNA reads TGTGCCAGCAGTAGACAGGGGAGGGAGACCGGGGAGCTGTTTTTT. This gives the protein CASSRQGRETGELFF.

The chain employs TRBV28 and TRBJ2-5; the match to TRBD1 covers 12 bases. V gave up 5 bases and J gave up 4 bases; unmatched junction bases: 11. Germline loops: CDR1 MDHEN, CDR2 SYDVKM. This CDR3 spans 17 amino acids. CDR3 in amino acids: CASSPGQGAGAPETQYF. The CDR3 region has the DNA TGTGCCAGCAGTCCGGGACAGGGGGCCGGAGCGCCAGAGACCCAGTACTTC.

The chain has TRBV20-1 and TRBJ2-1, with D perhaps matching TRBD2 (6 bases). The length of the CDR3 is 14 residues. V gave up 3 bases and J gave up 5 bases, with 14 bases separating them. Germline lookup yields CDR1 DFQATT and CDR2 SNEGSKA (reference sequence). The CDR3: CSASTSLSNNEQFF. The CDR3 DNA is TGCAGTGCTAGTACTAGCTTAAGTAACAATGAGCAGTTCTTC.

This chain joins TRBV7-2 and TRBJ2-3; 10 positions agree with TRBD2. Germline lookup yields CDR1 SGHTA and CDR2 FQGNSA. The CDR3 spans 14 residues. J lost 4 bases, V lost 3 bases, and 1 base had no gene match. CDR3 amino acids: CASSFTSGADTQYF. The DNA for the CDR3 is TGTGCCAGCAGCTTTACTAGCGGGGCAGATACGCAGTATTTT. Full variable domain (remainder filled in from reference TRBV7-2 and TRBJ2-3): GAGVSQSPSNKVTEKGKDVELRCDPISGHTALYWYRQSLGQGLEFLIYFQGNSAPDKSGLPSDRFSAERTGGSVSTLTIQRTQQEDSAVYLCASSFTSGADTQYFGPGTRLTVL.

The chain uses TRBV5-1 and TRBJ2-5; possibly TRBD1 or TRBD2 for D (5 bases each). CDR3 length: 14 amino acids. The V gene lost 3 bases and the J gene lost 5 bases, with 14 bases spanning the gap. The V gene's germline CDR1 is SGHRS and CDR2 YFSETQ. This chain's CDR3 is CASSSLGVAETQYF. The CDR3 DNA reads TGCGCCAGCAGCTCGCTAGGGGTAGCGGAGACCCAGTACTTC.

This sequence joins TRBV14 and TRBJ2-5, with 12 bases that match TRBD2. With V trimmed by 6 bases and J by 1 base, 6 bases remained unmatched. The CDR3 sequence is 16 residues long. Germline loops: CDR1 SGHDN, CDR2 FVKESK. The CDR3 sequence: CASSQRTSGVQETQYF. In DNA form, the CDR3 reads TGTGCCAGCAGTCAACGGACTAGCGGGGTCCAAGAGACCCAGTACTTC.

The rearrangement uses TRBV3-1 (or the pseudogene TRBV3-2) and TRBJ2-3; D might be TRBD1 (6 bases). The CDR3 spans 17 residues. The V gene lost 0 bases and the J gene lost 1 base, with 14 bases spanning the gap. In germline, CDR1 is LGHDT, CDR2 YNNKEL (reference sequence). The CDR3: CASSQETGSRGTDTQYF. For the CDR3, the DNA is TGTGCCAGCAGCCAAGAAACAGGGTCCCGTGGCACAGATACGCAGTATTTT.

This chain joins TRBV6-1 and TRBJ2-1; TRBD2 matches 10 bases. The V gene end was trimmed by 2 bases and the J gene end by 4 bases; junction bases not matched to a gene: 2. Germline CDR1 MNHNS, CDR2 SASEGT. The CDR3 extends over 15 amino acids. The CDR3 reads CASSEKLAGYNEQFF. Written as DNA, the CDR3 is TGTGCCAGCAGTGAAAAACTAGCGGGATACAATGAGCAGTTCTTC.

V gene TRBV2 combines with J gene TRBJ1-1, with D possibly being TRBD1 (5 bases). The CDR3 covers 16 residues. Germline CDR1 SNHLY, CDR2 FYNNEI. V lost 7 bases and J lost 0, with 18 bases in between. The CDR3 bases are TGTGCCAGCAACCTGGGGGGGGTGCGGATGAACACTGAAGCTTTCTTT. Amino acids: CASNLGGVRMNTEAFF.

The chain joins TRBV6-5 to TRBJ2-5; the D gene is possibly TRBD1 (6 bases). Trimming shortened V by 6 bases and J by 2 bases, and 13 bases separated the two germline ends. The CDR3 loop spans 14 amino acids. Looked up from germline, CDR1 is MNHEY and CDR2 is SVGAGI. The chain's CDR3 is CASSRRTVQETQYF. The CDR3, as DNA: TGTGCCAGCAGCCGGAGGACAGTACAAGAGACCCAGTACTTC.

This clone was detected only a few times. The chain recombines TRBV5-4 with TRBJ2-2; 9 nucleotides agree with TRBD1. The length of the CDR3 is 15 residues. Germline CDR1 and CDR2: SGHNT and YYREEE (reference sequence). Losses at the gene ends were 4 bases for V and 4 bases for J; bases not matched to a gene: 5. CDR3 DNA: TGTGCCAGCAGCACCGGGACAGGGTTCACCGGGGAGCTGTTTTTT. Its protein is CASSTGTGFTGELFF. Full variable domain (remainder filled in from reference TRBV5-4 and TRBJ2-2): ETGVTQSPTHLIKTRGQQVTLRCSSQSGHNTVSWYQQALGQGPQFIFQYYREEENGRGNFPPRFSGLQFPNYSSELNVNALELDDSALYLCASSTGTGFTGELFFGEGSRLTVL.

In its sample, this clone was seen a few times. The chain recombines TRBV27 with TRBJ1-1; D possibly corresponds to TRBD1 (5 bases). The ends were cut back, 4 bases at V and 1 base at J, with 13 bases in the middle. CDR3 size: 15 residues. Germline CDR1 reads MNHEY; CDR2 reads SMNVEV (reference sequence). This CDR3 reads CASSSGGTGNTEAFF. CDR3 bases: TGTGCCAGCAGTTCCGGAGGGACGGGGAACACTGAAGCTTTCTTT.

The CDR3 here is CASSPGQEGGGYTF. For the CDR3, the DNA is TGTGCCAGCAGCCCGGGCCAGGAAGGGGGTGGCTACACCTTC. V gene TRBV9 combines with J gene TRBJ1-2; TRBD1 might be the D (6 bases). CDR1 is SGDLS, CDR2 YYNGEE, per germline. Trimming stripped 4 bases from V and 7 bases from J, with 17 bases between. The CDR3 spans 14 residues.